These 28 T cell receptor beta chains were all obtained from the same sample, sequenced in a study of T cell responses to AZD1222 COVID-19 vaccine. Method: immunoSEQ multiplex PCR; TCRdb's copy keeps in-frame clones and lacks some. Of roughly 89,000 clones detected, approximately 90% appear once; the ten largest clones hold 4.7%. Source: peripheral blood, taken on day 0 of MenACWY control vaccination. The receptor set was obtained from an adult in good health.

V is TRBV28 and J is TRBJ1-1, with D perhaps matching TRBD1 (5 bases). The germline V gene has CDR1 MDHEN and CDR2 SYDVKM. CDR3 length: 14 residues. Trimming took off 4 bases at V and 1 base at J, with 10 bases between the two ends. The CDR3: CASSSQGRNTEAFF. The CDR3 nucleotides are TGTGCCAGCAGTTCCCAGGGTCGGAACACTGAAGCTTTCTTT.

CDR3 amino acids: CASSSPLAGDYEQYF. The CDR3 DNA sequence: TGTGCCAGCAGTTCCCCCCTAGCGGGGGATTACGAGCAGTACTTC. The V call is TRBV6-5, the J call TRBJ2-7; 10 nucleotides align to TRBD2. CDR3 length: 15 amino acids. Germline lookup yields CDR1 MNHEY and CDR2 SVGAGI. V lost 4 bases to trimming and J lost 4 bases; unmatched junction nucleotides: 7.

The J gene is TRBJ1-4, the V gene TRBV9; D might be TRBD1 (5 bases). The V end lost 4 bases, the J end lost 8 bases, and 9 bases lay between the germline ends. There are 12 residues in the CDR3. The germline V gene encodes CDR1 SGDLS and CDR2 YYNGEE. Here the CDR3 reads CASSLRGEKLFF. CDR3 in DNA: TGTGCCAGCAGCTTGAGGGGAGAAAAACTGTTTTTT. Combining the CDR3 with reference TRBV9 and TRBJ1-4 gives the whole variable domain DSGVTQTPKHLITATGQRVTLRCSPRSGDLSVYWYQQSLDQGLQFLIQYYNGEERAKGNILERFSAQQFPDLHSELNLSSLELGDSALYFCASSLRGEKLFFGSGTQLSVL.

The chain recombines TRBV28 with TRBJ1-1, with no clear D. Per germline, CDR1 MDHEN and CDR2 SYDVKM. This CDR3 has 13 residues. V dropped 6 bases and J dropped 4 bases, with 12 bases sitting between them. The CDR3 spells CASSRGFLTEAFF. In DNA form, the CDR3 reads TGTGCCAGCAGCCGAGGGTTTCTCACTGAAGCTTTCTTT.

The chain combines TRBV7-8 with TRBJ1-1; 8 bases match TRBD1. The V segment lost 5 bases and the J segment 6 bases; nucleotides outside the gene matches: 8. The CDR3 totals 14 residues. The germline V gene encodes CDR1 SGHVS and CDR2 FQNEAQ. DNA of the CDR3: TGTGCCAGCAGCCGAGGGACAGGTTCATCTGAAGCTTTCTTT. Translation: CASSRGTGSSEAFF.

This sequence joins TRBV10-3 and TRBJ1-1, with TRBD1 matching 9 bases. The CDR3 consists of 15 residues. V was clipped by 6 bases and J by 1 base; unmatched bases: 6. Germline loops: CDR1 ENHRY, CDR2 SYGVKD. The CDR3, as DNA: TGTGCCATCAGCGAACCGGGACAGGGGAACACTGAAGCTTTCTTT. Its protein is CAISEPGQGNTEAFF.

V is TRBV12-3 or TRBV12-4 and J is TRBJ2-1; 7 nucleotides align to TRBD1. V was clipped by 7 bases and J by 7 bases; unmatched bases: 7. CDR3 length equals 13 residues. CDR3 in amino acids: CASTGTAVNEQFF. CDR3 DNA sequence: TGTGCCAGCACCGGGACAGCGGTTAATGAGCAGTTCTTC.

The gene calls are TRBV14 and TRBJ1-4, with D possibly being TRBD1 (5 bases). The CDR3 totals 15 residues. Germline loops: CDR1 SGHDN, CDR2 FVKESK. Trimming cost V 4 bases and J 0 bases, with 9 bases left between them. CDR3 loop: CASSPGDATNEKLFF. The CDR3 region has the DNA TGTGCCAGCAGCCCGGGGGATGCAACTAATGAAAAACTGTTTTTT.

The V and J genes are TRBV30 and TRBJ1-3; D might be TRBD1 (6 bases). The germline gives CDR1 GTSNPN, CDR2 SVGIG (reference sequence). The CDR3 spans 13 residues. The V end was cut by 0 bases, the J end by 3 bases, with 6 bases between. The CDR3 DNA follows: TGTGCCTGGAGTGTACAGGGTGGAAACACCATATATTTT. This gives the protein CAWSVQGGNTIYF.

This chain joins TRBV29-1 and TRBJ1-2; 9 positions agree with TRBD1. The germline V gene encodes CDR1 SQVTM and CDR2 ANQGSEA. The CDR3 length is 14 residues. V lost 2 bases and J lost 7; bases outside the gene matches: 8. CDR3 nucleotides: TGCAGCGTTGAATTAGGTGGGACAGGGTCTGGCTACACCTTC. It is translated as CSVELGGTGSGYTF.

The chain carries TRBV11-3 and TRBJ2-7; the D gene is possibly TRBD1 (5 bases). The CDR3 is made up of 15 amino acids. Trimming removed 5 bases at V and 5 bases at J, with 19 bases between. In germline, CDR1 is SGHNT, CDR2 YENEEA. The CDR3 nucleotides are TGTGCCAGCAGCGTGTGCTGCAGGGCCGTAGACGAGCAGTACTTC. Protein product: CASSVCCRAVDEQYF.

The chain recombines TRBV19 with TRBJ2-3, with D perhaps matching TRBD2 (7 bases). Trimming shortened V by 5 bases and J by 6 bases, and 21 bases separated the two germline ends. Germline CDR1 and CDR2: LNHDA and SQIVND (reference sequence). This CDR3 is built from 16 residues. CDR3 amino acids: CASSQEGTEGGDTQYF. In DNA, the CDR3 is TGTGCCAGTAGTCAGGAGGGAACGGAGGGGGGGGATACGCAGTATTTT. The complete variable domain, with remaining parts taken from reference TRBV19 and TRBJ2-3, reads DGGITQSPKYLFRKEGQNVTLSCEQNLNHDAMYWYRQDPGQGLRLIYYSQIVNDFQKGDIAEGYSVSREKKESFPLTVTSAQKNPTAFYLCASSQEGTEGGDTQYFGPGTRLTVL.

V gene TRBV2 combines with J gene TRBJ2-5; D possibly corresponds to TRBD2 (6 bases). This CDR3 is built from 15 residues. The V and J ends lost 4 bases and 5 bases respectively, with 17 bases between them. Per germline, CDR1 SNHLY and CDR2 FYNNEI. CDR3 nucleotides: TGTGCCAGCAGTGGCCCCGGAGGGAGTAGGGAGACCCAGTACTTC. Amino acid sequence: CASSGPGGSRETQYF. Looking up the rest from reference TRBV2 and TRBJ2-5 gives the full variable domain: EPEVTQTPSHQVTQMGQEVILRCVPISNHLYFYWYRQILGQKVEFLVSFYNNEISEKSEIFDDQFSVERPDGSNFTLKIRSTKLEDSAMYFCASSGPGGSRETQYFGPGTRLLVL.

The CDR3 spells CASTSPSTGPDTQYF. In DNA, the CDR3 is TGTGCCAGCACCTCCCCTTCTACGGGCCCAGATACGCAGTATTTT. The chain carries TRBV5-4 and TRBJ2-3; D is unresolved. Germline V lookup: CDR1 SGHNT, CDR2 YYREEE (reference sequence). Trimming removed 6 bases at V and 4 bases at J, with 18 bases between. This CDR3 region has 15 residues.

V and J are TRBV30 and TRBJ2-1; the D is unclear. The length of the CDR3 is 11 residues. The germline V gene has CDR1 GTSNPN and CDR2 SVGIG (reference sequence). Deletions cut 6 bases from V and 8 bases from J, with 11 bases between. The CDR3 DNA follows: TGTGCCTGCCTCGTAAGTTATGAGCAGTTCTTC. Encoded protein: CACLVSYEQFF.

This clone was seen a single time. The CDR3 protein is CASSIVSENTEAFF. In DNA form, the CDR3 reads TGTGCCAGTAGTATAGTCTCAGAAAACACTGAAGCTTTCTTT. This sequence joins TRBV19 and TRBJ1-1; D remains unclear. The V end was cut by 1 base, the J end by 2 bases, with 8 bases between. CDR3 size: 14 residues. Germline CDR1 LNHDA, CDR2 SQIVND (reference sequence).

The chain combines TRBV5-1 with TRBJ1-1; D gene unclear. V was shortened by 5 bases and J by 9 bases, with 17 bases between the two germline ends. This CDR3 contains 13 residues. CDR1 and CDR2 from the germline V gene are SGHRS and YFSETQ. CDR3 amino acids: CASRGFGEGKAFF. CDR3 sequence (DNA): TGCGCCAGCAGAGGTTTCGGGGAGGGAAAAGCTTTCTTT.

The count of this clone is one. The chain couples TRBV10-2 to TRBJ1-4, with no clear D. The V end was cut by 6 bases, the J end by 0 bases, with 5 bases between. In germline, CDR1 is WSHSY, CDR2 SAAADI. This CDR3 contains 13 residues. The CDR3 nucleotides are TGCGCCAGCAGGGCAGCAACTAATGAAAAACTGTTTTTT. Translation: CASRAATNEKLFF.

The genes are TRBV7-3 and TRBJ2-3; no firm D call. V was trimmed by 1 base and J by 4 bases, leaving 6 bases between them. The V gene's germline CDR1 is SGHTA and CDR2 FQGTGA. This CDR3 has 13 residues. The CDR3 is CASSLIPADTQYF. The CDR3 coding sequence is TGTGCCAGCAGCTTAATTCCCGCAGATACGCAGTATTTT.

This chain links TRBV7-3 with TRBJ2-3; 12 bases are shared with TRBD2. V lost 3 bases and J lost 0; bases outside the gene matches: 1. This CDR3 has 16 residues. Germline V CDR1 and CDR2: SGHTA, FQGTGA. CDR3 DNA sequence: TGTGCCAGCAGCTTGGGGACTAGCGGGAGCACAGATACGCAGTATTTT. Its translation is CASSLGTSGSTDTQYF.

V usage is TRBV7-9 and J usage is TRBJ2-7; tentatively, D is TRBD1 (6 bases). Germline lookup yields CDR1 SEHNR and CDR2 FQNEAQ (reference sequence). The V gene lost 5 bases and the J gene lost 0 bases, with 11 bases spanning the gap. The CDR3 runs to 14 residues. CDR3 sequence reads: CASSPRGGSYEQYF. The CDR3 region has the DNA TGTGCCAGCAGCCCACGAGGGGGCTCCTACGAGCAGTACTTC.

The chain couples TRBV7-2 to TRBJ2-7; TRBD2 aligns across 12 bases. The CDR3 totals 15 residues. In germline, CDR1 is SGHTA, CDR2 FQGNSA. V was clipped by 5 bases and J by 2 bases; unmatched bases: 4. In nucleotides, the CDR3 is TGTGCCAGCAGCCCCCGACTAGCGGGGGCCTACGAGCAGTACTTC. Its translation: CASSPRLAGAYEQYF.

CDR3 DNA: TGTGCCAGCAGGGTCGAAAACATTCAGTACTTC. Translated, it gives CASRVENIQYF. The V and J genes are TRBV27 and TRBJ2-4; no clear D gene. The V gene's germline CDR1 is MNHEY and CDR2 SMNVEV (reference sequence). V was cut by 6 bases and J by 5 bases, with 5 bases left in between. This CDR3 spans 11 amino acids.

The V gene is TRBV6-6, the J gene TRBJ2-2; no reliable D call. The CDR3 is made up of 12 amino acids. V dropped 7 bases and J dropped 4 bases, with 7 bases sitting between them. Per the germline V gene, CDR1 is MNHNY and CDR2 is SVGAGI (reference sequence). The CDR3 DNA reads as TGTGCCAGCACAGTATTCACCGGGGAGCTGTTTTTT. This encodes CASTVFTGELFF.

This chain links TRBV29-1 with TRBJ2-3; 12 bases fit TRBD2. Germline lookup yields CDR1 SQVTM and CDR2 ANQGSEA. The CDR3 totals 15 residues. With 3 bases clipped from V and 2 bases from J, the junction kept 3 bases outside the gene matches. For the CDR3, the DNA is TGCAGCGTTGACACTAGCGGGAGGTCCACAGATACGCAGTATTTT. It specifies CSVDTSGRSTDTQYF.

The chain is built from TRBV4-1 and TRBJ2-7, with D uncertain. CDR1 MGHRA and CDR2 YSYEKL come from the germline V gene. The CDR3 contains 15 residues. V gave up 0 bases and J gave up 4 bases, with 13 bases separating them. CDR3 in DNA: TGCGCCAGCAGCCAAGATCTTACTCGGCCTTACGAGCAGTACTTC. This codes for CASSQDLTRPYEQYF.

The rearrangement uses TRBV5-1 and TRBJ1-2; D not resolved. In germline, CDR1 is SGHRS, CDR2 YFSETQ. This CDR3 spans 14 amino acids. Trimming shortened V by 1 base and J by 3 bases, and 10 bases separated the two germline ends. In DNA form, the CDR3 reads TGCGCCAGCAGCTTGACTTTACCAGACTATGGCTACACCTTC. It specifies CASSLTLPDYGYTF.

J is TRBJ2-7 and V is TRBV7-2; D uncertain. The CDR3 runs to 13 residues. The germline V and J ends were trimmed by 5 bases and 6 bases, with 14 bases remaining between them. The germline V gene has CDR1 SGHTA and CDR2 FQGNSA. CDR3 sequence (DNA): TGTGCCAGCAGCCCACGAGGTGCAACCGAGCAGTACTTC. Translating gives CASSPRGATEQYF.